This TCR beta chain appears in the sequencing data of a study of T cells in localized non-small cell lung cancer. General study points: The highest T cell clonality was in uninvolved adjacent lung, above tumor. A higher density of T cells in blood coincided with extended overall survival. As only one tumor region underwent sequencing, heterogeneity remains possible.

The sample holds one count of this clone. The antigen remains undetermined. V trimming: 0 bases; J trimming: 9 bases; junction bases outside the gene matches: 11. The germline V gene has CDR1 KGHSH and CDR2 LQKENI. The CDR3 has 16 residues. TCRdb's table, derived via immunoSEQ multiplex PCR, lists solely in-frame clones and lacks some. The sample has 1,500 to 2,000 clones; roughly 24% are singletons. Lacking atypia, the adjacent lung had been sampled at least 2 cm away from the tumor margin. The sequencing used normal lung tissue next to the tumor, collected before any cancer treatment. This sequence originates from a male donor aged 60 or over with stage II squamous cell lung carcinoma. This chain links TRBV18 with TRBJ2-1, with 7 bases matching TRBD2. In nucleotides, the CDR3 is TGTGCCAGCTCACCACCTTCACTAGCCCCGGGGGGTGAGCAGTTCTTC. Encoded protein: CASSPPSLAPGGEQFF. The whole variable domain, filled in from reference TRBV18 and TRBJ2-1, reads NAGVMQNPRHLVRRRGQEARLRCSPMKGHSHVYWYRQLPEEGLKFMVYLQKENIIDESGMPKERFSAEFPKEGPSILRIQQVVRGDSAAYFCASSPPSLAPGGEQFFGPGTRLTVL.